The 2 T cell receptor beta chains below all came from one sample that was sequenced in a study of T and B cells in COVID-19 patients (dated by TCRdb to 2020 to 2021). Genomic DNA extracted from blood was used in amounts of roughly 230-550 ng for amplification of TRB repertoires. Sequenced on an Illumina MiSeq. TRB rearrangements were amplified by multiplex PCR with BIOMED2 TRB-A/B primer pools. The public reads were quality trimmed at Q25 with fastp and then assembled into clones with MiXCR by TCRdb, keeping productive beta chains. Rows merge per CDR3 protein into single entries with the most common DNA and genes. The sample table contains about 4,100 distinct CDR3 sequences; only one count was recorded for around a quarter of them. The ten largest clones represent around 45% of the sample. Material for sequencing was blood. All receptors come from a human donor with active COVID-19. The donor label of this sample is uncertain.

This clonotype is termed medium-sized. The chain links TRBV29-1 to TRBJ1-2; 10 nucleotides agree with TRBD1. The CDR3 runs 12 residues. CDR1 and CDR2 (germline): SQVTM, ANQGSEA. Germline trimming cut 6 bases from V and 6 bases from J; bases unmatched to any gene: 4. CDR3 amino acids: CSVAGTGDGYTF. The CDR3, as DNA: TGCAGCGTCGCCGGGACAGGGGATGGCTACACCTTC.

This clonotype is classed as medium-sized. V is TRBV18 and J is TRBJ1-2, with 9 positions matching TRBD1. The germline gives CDR1 KGHSH, CDR2 LQKENI. With 5 bases clipped from V and 4 bases from J, the junction kept 5 bases outside the gene matches. The CDR3 runs to 14 residues. CDR3 nucleotide sequence: TGTGCCAGCTCAACGAGACAGGGGGGCTATGGCTACACCTTC. It yields the protein CASSTRQGGYGYTF. Combining the CDR3 with reference TRBV18 and TRBJ1-2 gives the whole variable domain NAGVMQNPRHLVRRRGQEARLRCSPMKGHSHVYWYRQLPEEGLKFMVYLQKENIIDESGMPKERFSAEFPKEGPSILRIQQVVRGDSAAYFCASSTRQGGYGYTFGSGTRLTVV.